This T cell receptor (beta chain) was found in a study of control samples from healthy donors and cancer patients. Generated by immunoSEQ multiplex PCR, the TCRdb table keeps only in-frame clones and is missing some. Of around 74,000 clones listed, 85% to 95% were seen once; the top ten hold 5.5% to 6.5%. The receptor was derived from a woman in her sixties or seventies in good health. Sequences were obtained from blood.

As DNA, the CDR3 is TGTGCCTGGAGTGTTCAGGACAATCAGCCCCAGCATTTT. Translated, it gives CAWSVQDNQPQHF. The chain couples TRBV30 to TRBJ1-5; D gene ambiguous. From germline, CDR1 is GTSNPN and CDR2 SVGIG (reference sequence). The ends were cut back, 0 bases at V and 3 bases at J, with 6 bases in the middle. The CDR3 runs to 13 residues.